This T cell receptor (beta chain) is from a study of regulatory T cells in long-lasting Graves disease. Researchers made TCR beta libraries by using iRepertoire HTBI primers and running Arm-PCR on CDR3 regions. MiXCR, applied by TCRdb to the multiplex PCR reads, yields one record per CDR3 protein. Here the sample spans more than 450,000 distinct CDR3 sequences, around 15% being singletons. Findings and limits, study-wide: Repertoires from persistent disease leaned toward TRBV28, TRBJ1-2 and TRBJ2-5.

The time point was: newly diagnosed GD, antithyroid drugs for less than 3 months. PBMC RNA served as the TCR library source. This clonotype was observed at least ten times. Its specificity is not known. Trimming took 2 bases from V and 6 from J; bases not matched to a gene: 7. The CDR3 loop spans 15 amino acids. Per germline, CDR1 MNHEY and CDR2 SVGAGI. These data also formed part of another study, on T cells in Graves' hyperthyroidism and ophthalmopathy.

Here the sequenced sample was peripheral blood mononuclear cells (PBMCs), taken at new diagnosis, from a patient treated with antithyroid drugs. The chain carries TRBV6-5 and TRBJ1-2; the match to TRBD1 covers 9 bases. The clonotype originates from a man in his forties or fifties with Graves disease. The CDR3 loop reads CASSYQTGGFDGYTF. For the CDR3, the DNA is TGTGCCAGCAGTTACCAGACAGGGGGGTTCGATGGCTACACCTTC.